This TCR beta chain was sequenced for a study of beta chain features in type 1 diabetes. In this sample, this clone is medium-sized. Its antigen is unknown. V lost 6 bases and J lost 9, with 9 bases in between. Per germline, CDR1 SGHNT and CDR2 YENEEA. The CDR3 runs to 11 residues. Expressed TCRB transcripts were sequenced because the entire RNA isolate underwent reverse transcription. Sequenced by immunoSEQ multiplex PCR; TCRdb stores in-frame clones only, minus some. The table lists around 160,000 clones, about 8.3% of them singletons. General study points: Moderately but significantly shorter TCRB CDR3s were found in Type 1 diabetes patients in all four CD4+ subsets. Overrepresentation of cells with high TCR expression could result from cDNA sequencing.

Specimen: central memory CD4+ T cells from blood. The chain has TRBV11-3 and TRBJ2-1, with a possible D match to TRBD1 (6 bases). The receptor comes from a woman aged 18-30 years with type 1 diabetes. The CDR3 nucleotides are TGTGCCAGCAGTATAGGGGGTGAGCAGTTCTTC. Its protein is CASSIGGEQFF.